This passage covers 28 T cell receptor beta chains from one sample sequenced in a study of Ad26.COV2.S vaccination and SARS-CoV-2 variants. Treatment in this sample: some 19 received Ad26.COV2.S at low or high dose, single or two shots; five or six received placebo; per-sample allocation not given. Samples were taken on day 63 after the first vaccine or placebo injection. Assay used: immunoSEQ multiplex PCR; TCRdb lists only in-frame clones, some missing. The repertoire consists of a few hundred thousand clones, with 87% occurring once and the leading ten covering roughly 3%. This specimen consisted of peripheral blood, obtained in a trial of Ad26.COV2.S vaccine versus placebo. These receptors came from a person aged 18-60 years who received the Ad26.COV2.S COVID-19 vaccine or a placebo.

In this sample, this clone turned up once. J is TRBJ1-5 and V is TRBV4-1; TRBD1 is a possible D gene (5 bases). The CDR3 has 14 residues. Germline V CDR1 and CDR2: MGHRA, YSYEKL. Trimming took 1 base from V and 5 from J, leaving 9 bases between them. The CDR3 region has the DNA TGCGCCAGCAGCCAAGCAGGGAGTTATCAGCCCCAGCATTTT. Translated, it gives CASSQAGSYQPQHF.

V usage is TRBV4-3 and J usage is TRBJ1-1; unclear D gene. The CDR3 consists of 14 residues. Germline V gene sequence: CDR1 LGHNA, CDR2 YSLEER. Trimming took 0 bases from V and 4 from J, leaving 9 bases between them. The CDR3 DNA is TGCGCCAGCAGCCAAGAACGGCTCGGCACTGAAGCTTTCTTT. Its protein product is CASSQERLGTEAFF.

The J gene is TRBJ2-7, the V gene TRBV2, with TRBD1 matching 7 bases. Germline CDR1 and CDR2: SNHLY and FYNNEI. The length of the CDR3 is 14 residues. Germline trimming cut 7 bases from V and 5 bases from J; bases unmatched to any gene: 11. CDR3 in amino acids: CASIKETGTNEQYV. CDR3 nucleotide sequence: TGTGCCAGCATTAAGGAGACAGGGACGAACGAGCAGTACGTC.

V usage is TRBV12-3 or TRBV12-4 and J usage is TRBJ2-3; the D is unclear. V was trimmed by 6 bases and J by 6 bases, leaving 7 bases between them. The CDR3 runs to 11 residues. CDR3 bases: TGTGCCAGCAGCCTCCTGGATACGCAGTATTTT. This gives the protein CASSLLDTQYF.

The J gene is TRBJ2-5, the V gene TRBV5-1; 7 positions agree with TRBD1. The germline CDR1 and CDR2 sequences are SGHRS and YFSETQ. The CDR3 totals 15 residues. V was clipped by 4 bases and J by 2 bases; unmatched bases: 8. CDR3 residues: CASSPSEGAQETQYF. The DNA of the CDR3 is TGCGCCAGCAGCCCAAGTGAGGGGGCGCAAGAGACCCAGTACTTC.

The chain couples TRBV15 to TRBJ2-7; D not certain. Germline values: CDR1 LNHNV, CDR2 YYDKDF (reference sequence). CDR3 size: 15 residues. Trimming took off 0 bases at V and 2 bases at J, with 11 bases between the two ends. In DNA form, the CDR3 reads TGTGCCACCAGCAGAGATCACGGCAGAACCTACGAGCAGTACTTC. Translating it yields CATSRDHGRTYEQYF.

This chain connects TRBV23-1 to TRBJ1-2; the match to TRBD1 covers 11 bases. Being an ORF, TRBV23-1 has a function that is uncertain. This CDR3 is 15 amino acids long. Trimming removed 10 bases from V and 1 base from J; junction bases left unmatched: 8. The DNA for the CDR3 is TGCGCCACCAGGTGGACAGGGGGCTTTAACTATGGCTACACCTTC. Translation gives CATRWTGGFNYGYTF.

The chain couples TRBV11-2 to TRBJ2-3, with 11 bases that match TRBD2. V dropped 4 bases and J dropped 1; count of bases not matched to a gene: 4. The CDR3 is 16 amino acids. Germline loops: CDR1 SGHAT, CDR2 FQNNGV. The CDR3 coding sequence is TGTGCCAGCAGCTACACTAGCGGGAGTGGCACAGATACGCAGTATTTT. As protein: CASSYTSGSGTDTQYF.

The CDR3 sequence is CASSQEPGNTIYF. In nucleotides, the CDR3 is TGTGCCAGCAGCCAAGAACCCGGAAACACCATATATTTT. J is TRBJ1-3 and V is TRBV4-2; no definite D call. V was shortened by 0 bases and J by 4 bases, with 4 bases between the two germline ends. CDR3 length: 13 residues. CDR1 LGHNA and CDR2 YNFKEQ come from the germline V gene.

This chain links TRBV6-2 or TRBV6-3 with TRBJ1-2; D not certain. The CDR3 totals 12 residues. Germline assignment: CDR1 MNHEY and CDR2 SVGEGT. The V gene lost 4 bases and the J gene lost 2 bases, with 5 bases spanning the gap. Here the CDR3 reads CASSSENYGYTF. The CDR3 DNA sequence: TGTGCCAGCAGTTCAGAGAACTATGGCTACACCTTC.

The chain recombines TRBV19 with TRBJ2-1; either TRBD1 or TRBD2 may fit D (6 bases each). Germline lookup yields CDR1 LNHDA and CDR2 SQIVND (reference sequence). V was pared by 1 base and J by 6 bases, with 13 bases between. The CDR3 is made up of 15 amino acids. DNA for the CDR3: TGTGCCAGTAGTATAGTAGGGGGAGGACTCAATGAGCAGTTCTTC. Its protein product is CASSIVGGGLNEQFF.

This rearrangement joins TRBV30 to TRBJ1-1; no clear D gene. CDR3 length: 13 amino acids. Germline V CDR1 and CDR2: GTSNPN, SVGIG (reference sequence). V was shortened by 2 bases and J by 5 bases, with 12 bases between the two germline ends. The CDR3 sequence: CAWSSGWKTEAFF. The DNA for the CDR3 is TGTGCCTGGAGTTCTGGGTGGAAAACTGAAGCTTTCTTT.

This clone came up once. The genes are TRBV18 and TRBJ1-1; 9 positions agree with TRBD1. J lost 11 bases, V lost 0 bases, and 13 bases had no gene match. The CDR3 covers 16 residues. Germline V gene lookup returns CDR1 KGHSH and CDR2 LQKENI. CDR3 protein: CASSPPNPGQGPVAFF. The CDR3 bases are TGTGCCAGCTCACCACCTAATCCGGGACAGGGTCCGGTCGCTTTCTTT. The entire variable domain, with the rest obtained from reference TRBV18 and TRBJ1-1, is as follows: NAGVMQNPRHLVRRRGQEARLRCSPMKGHSHVYWYRQLPEEGLKFMVYLQKENIIDESGMPKERFSAEFPKEGPSILRIQQVVRGDSAAYFCASSPPNPGQGPVAFFGQGTRLTVV.

The chain carries TRBV30 and TRBJ2-1, with D uncertain. The length of the CDR3 is 14 residues. Germline loops: CDR1 GTSNPN, CDR2 SVGIG (reference sequence). Trimming removed 2 bases from V and 3 bases from J, with 11 bases in between. CDR3 in amino acids: CAWSLQVFYNEQFF. The CDR3 DNA follows: TGTGCCTGGAGTCTTCAGGTCTTCTACAATGAGCAGTTCTTC.

The CDR3 loop reads CASSWQGGSATNEKLFF. The DNA of the CDR3 is TGTGCCAGCAGCTGGCAGGGCGGCAGTGCAACTAATGAAAAACTGTTTTTT. The chain is built from TRBV7-9 and TRBJ1-4, with a weak D call TRBD1 (5 bases). Germline CDR1 SEHNR, CDR2 FQNEAQ (reference sequence). Trimming removed 4 bases at V and 0 bases at J, with 15 bases between. This CDR3 is 17 amino acids long.

The genes are TRBV7-8 and TRBJ1-2; TRBD1 matches at 8 bases. The CDR3 is made up of 14 amino acids. J was trimmed by 8 bases and V by 4 bases; bases with no gene match: 9. CDR1 is SGHVS, CDR2 FQNEAQ, per germline. The CDR3 spells CASSSRDRRHGYTF. The DNA of the CDR3 is TGTGCCAGCAGCTCCCGGGACAGGAGACACGGCTACACCTTC.

The chain uses TRBV19 and TRBJ2-3, with a weak D call TRBD2 (5 bases). Trimming left V 0 bases short and J 4 bases short, with 11 bases between. The germline V gene has CDR1 LNHDA and CDR2 SQIVND (reference sequence). This CDR3 has 15 residues. CDR3 in amino acids: CASSIESRVADTQYF. The CDR3 DNA reads TGTGCCAGTAGTATAGAATCGAGGGTGGCAGATACGCAGTATTTT.

In regard to this clone: Additional DNA sequences in this sample encode the identical CDR3. The genes are TRBV18 and TRBJ2-5; D is unclear. Trimming removed 4 bases from V and 3 bases from J, with 3 bases in between. The CDR3 contains 11 residues. Germline V gene sequence: CDR1 KGHSH, CDR2 LQKENI. CDR3 amino acids: CASSREETQYF. The CDR3 coding sequence is TGTGCCAGCTCACGTGAAGAGACCCAGTACTTC.

The genes are TRBV7-9 and TRBJ2-7, with D perhaps matching TRBD1 (5 bases). Trimming shortened V by 5 bases and J by 2 bases, and 16 bases separated the two germline ends. CDR3 length: 15 amino acids. Germline values: CDR1 SEHNR, CDR2 FQNEAQ (reference sequence). CDR3 nucleotides: TGTGCCAGCAGCCCCGGGCAGGGCCTCACCTACGAGCAGTACGTC. This encodes CASSPGQGLTYEQYV.

The chain links TRBV11-3 to TRBJ2-7; 7 nucleotides agree with TRBD1. The V and J ends lost 3 bases and 0 bases, in that order; junction bases with no gene match: 5. The germline V gene has CDR1 SGHNT and CDR2 YENEEA. The CDR3 has 15 residues. The CDR3 sequence is CASSLGQQSSYEQYV. CDR3 coding DNA: TGTGCCAGCAGCTTGGGACAGCAGAGCTCCTACGAGCAGTACGTC.

This clone was seen only once. The chain uses TRBV6-4 and TRBJ2-1; D is perhaps TRBD2 (5 bases). V was clipped by 4 bases and J by 1 base, with 5 bases between them. In germline, CDR1 is MRHNA, CDR2 SNTAGT. CDR3 length equals 13 residues. The CDR3 bases are TGTGCCAGCAGTGCGGGATCCTACAATGAGCAGTTCTTC. It translates to CASSAGSYNEQFF.

The chain combines TRBV7-3 with TRBJ2-3; TRBD2 aligns across 7 bases. Germline lookup yields CDR1 SGHTA and CDR2 FQGTGA. This CDR3 has 16 residues. The ends lost 5 bases at V and 0 bases at J; junction bases unmatched: 8. The chain's CDR3 is CASSAKAGSSTDTQYF. The DNA of the CDR3 is TGTGCCAGCAGCGCTAAAGCGGGATCTAGCACAGATACGCAGTATTTT.

The chain has TRBV7-2 and TRBJ2-2, with D possibly matching TRBD1 (5 bases). Trimming took off 2 bases at V and 2 bases at J, with 12 bases between the two ends. CDR1 and CDR2 (germline): SGHTA, FQGNSA. The CDR3 has 16 amino acids. CDR3 in amino acids: CASSLRQGLNTGELFF. CDR3 in DNA: TGTGCCAGCAGCTTACGTCAGGGTCTAAACACCGGGGAGCTGTTTTTT.

To note about this clone: The sample contains more than one DNA sequence encoding this CDR3. This chain joins TRBV11-2 and TRBJ2-3, with 7 bases aligning to TRBD2. J gave up 2 bases and V 1 base, and 3 bases lay outside the gene matches. CDR1 is SGHAT and CDR2 is FQNNGV in the germline V gene. The CDR3 contains 15 residues. CDR3 amino acids: CASSLGLADTDTQYF. In DNA form, the CDR3 reads TGTGCCAGCAGCTTAGGGCTAGCGGACACAGATACGCAGTATTTT.

This rearrangement joins TRBV19 to TRBJ1-1; 8 bases agree with TRBD1. Germline V CDR1 and CDR2: LNHDA, SQIVND (reference sequence). The CDR3 sequence is 17 residues long. The V segment lost 2 bases and the J segment 4 bases; nucleotides outside the gene matches: 12. The chain's CDR3 is CASSIRDRNLFGTEAFF. The DNA of the CDR3 is TGTGCCAGTAGTATAAGGGACAGGAACCTTTTTGGCACTGAAGCTTTCTTT.

This clone was counted a single time. This sequence joins TRBV4-1 and TRBJ2-1; 9 bases fit TRBD1. The CDR3 runs to 18 residues. CDR1 and CDR2 (germline): MGHRA, YSYEKL. Trimming took 1 base from V and 2 from J; bases not matched to a gene: 9. The CDR3 DNA reads as TGCGCCAGCAGCCAAGGGGGATACAGGGGGCTTACCTACAATGAGCAGTTCTTC. Its translation: CASSQGGYRGLTYNEQFF.

The chain joins TRBV5-4 to TRBJ1-3, with D unresolved. Trimming pared 3 bases from V and 2 bases from J, leaving 12 bases between. CDR1 is SGHNT and CDR2 is YYREEE in the germline V gene (reference sequence). The CDR3 is 15 amino acids. Written as DNA, the CDR3 is TGTGCCAGCAGCTCGAATTCGGGTACTGGAAACACCATATATTTT. It translates to CASSSNSGTGNTIYF.

V is TRBV10-3 and J is TRBJ2-5; TRBD2 matches at 13 bases. This CDR3 contains 19 residues. V dropped 5 bases and J dropped 1; count of bases not matched to a gene: 13. CDR1 is ENHRY, CDR2 SYGVKD, per germline. The CDR3 region is CAISPRTSGSPGVQETQYF. In nucleotides, the CDR3 is TGTGCCATCAGTCCCAGGACTAGCGGGAGCCCAGGGGTCCAAGAGACCCAGTACTTC.